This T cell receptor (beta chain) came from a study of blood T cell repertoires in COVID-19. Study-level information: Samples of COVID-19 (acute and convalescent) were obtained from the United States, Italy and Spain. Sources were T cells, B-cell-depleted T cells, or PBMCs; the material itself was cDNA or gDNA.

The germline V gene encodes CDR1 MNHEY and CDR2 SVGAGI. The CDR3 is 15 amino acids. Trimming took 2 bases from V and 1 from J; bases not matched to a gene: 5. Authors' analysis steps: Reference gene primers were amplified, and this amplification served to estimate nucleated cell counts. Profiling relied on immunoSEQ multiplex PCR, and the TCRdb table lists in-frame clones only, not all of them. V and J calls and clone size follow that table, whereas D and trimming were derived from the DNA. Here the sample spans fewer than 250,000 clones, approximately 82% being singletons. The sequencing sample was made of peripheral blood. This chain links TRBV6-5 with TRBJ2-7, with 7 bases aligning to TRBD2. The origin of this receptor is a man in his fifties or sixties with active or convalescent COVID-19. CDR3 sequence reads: CASSYGLAVSYEQYF. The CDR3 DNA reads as TGTGCCAGCAGTTACGGGCTAGCGGTTTCCTACGAGCAGTACTTC.